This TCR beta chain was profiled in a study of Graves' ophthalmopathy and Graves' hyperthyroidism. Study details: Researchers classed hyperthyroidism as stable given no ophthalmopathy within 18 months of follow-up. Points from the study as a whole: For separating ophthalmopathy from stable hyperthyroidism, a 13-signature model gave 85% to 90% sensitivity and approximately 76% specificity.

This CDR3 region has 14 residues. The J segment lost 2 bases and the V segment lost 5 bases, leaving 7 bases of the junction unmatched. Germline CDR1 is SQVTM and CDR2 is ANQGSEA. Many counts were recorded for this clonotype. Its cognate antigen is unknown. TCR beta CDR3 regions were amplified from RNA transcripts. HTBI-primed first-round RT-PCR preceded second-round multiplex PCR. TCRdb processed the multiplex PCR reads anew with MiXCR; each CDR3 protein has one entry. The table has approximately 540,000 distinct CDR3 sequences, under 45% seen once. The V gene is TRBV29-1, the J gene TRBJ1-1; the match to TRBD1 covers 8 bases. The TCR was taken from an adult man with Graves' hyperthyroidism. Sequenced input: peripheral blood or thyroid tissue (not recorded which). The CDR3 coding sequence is TGCAGCGTTTCCCTCAGGGGGCTAAACACTGAAGCTTTCTTT. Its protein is CSVSLRGLNTEAFF.